The source of this T cell receptor (beta chain) is a study of T-cell reconstitution after alpha-beta-depleted transplantation in children. Germline-derived CDR1 and CDR2 are SGHAT and FQNNGV. This CDR3 has 17 residues. Trimming at V came to 4 bases and at J to 4 bases, leaving 13 bases not matched to a gene. Preparing the TCRbeta library involved the use of unique molecular identifiers. Each CDR3 protein gets one entry after TCRdb re-called the PCR reads with MiXCR. The sample lists approximately 510,000 distinct CDR3 sequences, 15% to 20% occurring once. The source was PBMCs from the stem cell graft donor, collected from the stem cell graft. The chain employs TRBV11-2 and TRBJ2-7; TRBD1 aligns across 10 bases. This sequence originates from a human donor who donated a stem cell graft to a child with acute lymphoblastic leukemia. The CDR3 region has the DNA TGTGCCAGCAGCTCCACACTGACAGGGGGCTTAGGTTACGAGCAGTACTTC. Translating it yields CASSSTLTGGLGYEQYF.